This TCR beta chain was captured by sequencing in a study of T cells in Graves' hyperthyroidism and ophthalmopathy. Findings and caveats of the study: Researchers found most expanded thyroid clonotypes above 0.001 in blood as well. The model's output predicted ophthalmopathy at a median of roughly seven months prior to onset.

Authors of the study amplified TCR beta CDR3 regions from RNA transcripts. During a first-round RT-PCR of the TCR CDR3, the HTBI primer set was used. TCRdb re-called the multiplex PCR reads with MiXCR, one entry per CDR3 protein. The sample shows roughly 400,000 distinct CDR3 sequences, about 14% of them seen only once. Each ophthalmopathy patient scored at least 3 on the Clinical Activity Score and at least 4 on NOSPECS grade, with duration under 3 months. Patients with uncontrolled infections, other autoimmune diseases, pregnancy or lactation were excluded. This clonotype was counted many times. Its specificity is unknown. The CDR3 loop spans 15 amino acids. V gave up 7 bases and J gave up 2 bases, with 19 bases separating them. Per the germline V gene, CDR1 is SQVTM and CDR2 is ANQGSEA.

This receptor was taken from a man between 50 and 59 years old with Graves' ophthalmopathy. Sequenced material: blood. The chain links TRBV29-1 to TRBJ2-3, with a weak D call TRBD2 (5 bases). In nucleotides, the CDR3 is TGCAGCGCCGTTGAGATGCGGGCTCCCACAGATACGCAGTATTTT. This sequence encodes CSAVEMRAPTDTQYF.